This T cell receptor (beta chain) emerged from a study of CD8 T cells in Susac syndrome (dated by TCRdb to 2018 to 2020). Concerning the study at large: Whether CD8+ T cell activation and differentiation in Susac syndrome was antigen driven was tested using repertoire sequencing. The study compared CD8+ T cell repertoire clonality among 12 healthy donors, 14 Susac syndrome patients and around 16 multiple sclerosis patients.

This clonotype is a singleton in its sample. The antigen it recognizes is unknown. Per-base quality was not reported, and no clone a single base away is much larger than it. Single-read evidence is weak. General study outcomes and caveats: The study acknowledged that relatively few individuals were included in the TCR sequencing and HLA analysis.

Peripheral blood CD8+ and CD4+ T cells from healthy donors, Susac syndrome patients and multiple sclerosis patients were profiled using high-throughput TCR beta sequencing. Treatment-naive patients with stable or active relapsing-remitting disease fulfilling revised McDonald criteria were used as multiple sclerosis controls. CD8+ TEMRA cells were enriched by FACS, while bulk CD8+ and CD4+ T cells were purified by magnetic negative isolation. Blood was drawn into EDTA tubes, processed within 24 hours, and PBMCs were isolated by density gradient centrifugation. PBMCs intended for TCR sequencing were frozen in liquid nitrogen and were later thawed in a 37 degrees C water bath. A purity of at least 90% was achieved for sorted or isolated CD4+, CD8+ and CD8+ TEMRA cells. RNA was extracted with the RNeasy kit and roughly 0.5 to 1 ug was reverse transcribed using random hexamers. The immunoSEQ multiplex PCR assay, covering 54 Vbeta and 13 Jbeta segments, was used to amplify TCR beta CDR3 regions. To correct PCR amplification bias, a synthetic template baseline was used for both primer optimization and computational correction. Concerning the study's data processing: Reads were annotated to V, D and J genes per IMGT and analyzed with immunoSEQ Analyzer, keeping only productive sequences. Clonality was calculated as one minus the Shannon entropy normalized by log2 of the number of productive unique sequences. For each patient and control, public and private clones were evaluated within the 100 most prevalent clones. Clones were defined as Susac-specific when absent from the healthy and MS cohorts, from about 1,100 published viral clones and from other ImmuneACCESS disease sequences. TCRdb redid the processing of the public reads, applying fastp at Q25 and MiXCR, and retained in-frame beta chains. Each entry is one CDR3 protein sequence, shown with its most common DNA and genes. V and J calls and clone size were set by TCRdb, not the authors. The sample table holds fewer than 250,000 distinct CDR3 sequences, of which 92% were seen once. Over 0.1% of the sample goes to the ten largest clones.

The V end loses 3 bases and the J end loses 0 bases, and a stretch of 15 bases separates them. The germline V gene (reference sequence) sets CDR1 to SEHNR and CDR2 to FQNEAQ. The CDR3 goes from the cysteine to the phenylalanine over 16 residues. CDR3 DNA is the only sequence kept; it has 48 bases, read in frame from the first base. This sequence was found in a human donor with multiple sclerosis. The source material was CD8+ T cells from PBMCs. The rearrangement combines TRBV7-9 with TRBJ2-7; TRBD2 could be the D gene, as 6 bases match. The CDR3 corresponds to CASSFAGLSSSYEQYF. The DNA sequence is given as TGTGCCAGCAGCTTCGCGGGACTTTCGAGCTCCTACGAGCAGTACTTC.